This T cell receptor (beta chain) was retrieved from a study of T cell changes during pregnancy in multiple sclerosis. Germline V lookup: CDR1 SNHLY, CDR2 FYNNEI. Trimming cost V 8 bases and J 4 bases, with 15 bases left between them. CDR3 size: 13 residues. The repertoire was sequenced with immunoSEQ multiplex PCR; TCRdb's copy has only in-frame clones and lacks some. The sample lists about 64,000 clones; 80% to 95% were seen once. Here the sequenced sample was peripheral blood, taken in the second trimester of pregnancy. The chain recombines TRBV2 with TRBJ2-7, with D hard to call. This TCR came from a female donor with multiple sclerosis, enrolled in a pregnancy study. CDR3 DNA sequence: TGTGCCAGCCGAAGGAACAGAGAGTACGAGCAGTACTTC. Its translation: CASRRNREYEQYF.